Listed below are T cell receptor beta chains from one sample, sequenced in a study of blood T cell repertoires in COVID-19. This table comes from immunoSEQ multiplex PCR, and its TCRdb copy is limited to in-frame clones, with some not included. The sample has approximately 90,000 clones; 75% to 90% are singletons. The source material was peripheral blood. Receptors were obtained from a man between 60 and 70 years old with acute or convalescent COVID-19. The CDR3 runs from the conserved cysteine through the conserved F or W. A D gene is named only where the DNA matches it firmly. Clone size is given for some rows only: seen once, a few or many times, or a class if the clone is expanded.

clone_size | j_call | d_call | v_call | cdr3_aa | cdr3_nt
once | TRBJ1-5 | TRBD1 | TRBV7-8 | CASSLGGTANQPQHF | TGTGCCAGCAGCTTAGGAGGGACAGCGAATCAGCCCCAGCATTTT
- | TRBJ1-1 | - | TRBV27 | CASSWGGAGTEAFF | TGTGCCAGCAGTTGGGGGGGGGCGGGCACTGAAGCTTTCTTT
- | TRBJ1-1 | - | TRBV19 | CASNKQGITEAFF | TGTGCCAGCAACAAACAGGGAATCACTGAAGCTTTCTTT
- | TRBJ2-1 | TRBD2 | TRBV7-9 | CASSPPLAGGYRSYNEQFF | TGTGCCAGCAGCCCCCCCCTAGCGGGAGGGTACCGCTCCTACAATGAGCAGTTCTTC
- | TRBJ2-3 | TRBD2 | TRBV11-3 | CASSLNSGRGITDTQYF | TGTGCCAGCAGCCTAAATAGCGGGAGGGGAATCACAGATACGCAGTATTTT
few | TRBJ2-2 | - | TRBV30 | CAWSVLATDTGELFF | TGTGCCTGGAGTGTTCTCGCCACGGACACCGGGGAGCTGTTTTTT
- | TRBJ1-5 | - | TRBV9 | CASSVTGHSNQPQHF | TGTGCCAGCAGCGTAACTGGGCATAGCAATCAGCCCCAGCATTTT
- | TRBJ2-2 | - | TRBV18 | CASSPKGQTRYGELFF | TGTGCCAGCTCACCAAAAGGACAGACTCGATACGGGGAGCTGTTTTTT
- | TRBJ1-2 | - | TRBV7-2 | CASSHDPSTGQPNYGYTF | TGTGCCAGCAGCCACGACCCTTCGACAGGACAACCTAACTATGGCTACACCTTC
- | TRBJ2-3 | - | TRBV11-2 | CASSLVFNPDTQYF | TGTGCCAGCAGCCTCGTATTTAATCCAGATACGCAGTATTTT
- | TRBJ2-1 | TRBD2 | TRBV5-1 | CASSPRRSGGPYNEQFF | TGCGCCAGCAGCCCGAGACGTTCGGGAGGACCCTACAATGAGCAGTTCTTC
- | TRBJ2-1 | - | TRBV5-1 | CASRGSVRSYNEQFF | TGCGCCAGCAGGGGTAGCGTACGCTCCTACAATGAGCAGTTCTTC
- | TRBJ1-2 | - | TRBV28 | CASSLGGGLAGGYTF | TGTGCCAGCAGTTTAGGGGGCGGTTTAGCGGGAGGCTACACCTTC
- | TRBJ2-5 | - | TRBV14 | CASSPLATGTLETQYF | TGTGCCAGCAGCCCCCTTGCAACAGGGACCCTAGAGACCCAGTACTTC